Shown below are 18 T cell receptor beta chains from a single sample sequenced in a study of cytomegalovirus exposure and HLA in healthy donors. PCR employed 60 Vbeta and 13 Jbeta primers. Libraries were prepared by immunoSEQ multiplex PCR; TCRdb keeps only in-frame clonotypes and omits some of them. The sample lists around 190,000 clones; about 79% were seen once. Sequencing used PBMCs. Receptors were obtained from a girl aged 2-10 years in good health and CMV-seropositive.

The chain has TRBV18 and TRBJ2-3; 9 bases are shared with TRBD1. Trimming cost V 1 base and J 1 base; bases outside gene matches: 3. The V gene's germline CDR1 is KGHSH and CDR2 LQKENI. The CDR3 runs to 16 residues. The CDR3 DNA follows: TGTGCCAGCTCACCACGGACAGGGGACCGCACAGATACGCAGTATTTT. Translating it yields CASSPRTGDRTDTQYF.

The chain recombines TRBV6-5 with TRBJ2-2; weak D call: TRBD1 (6 bases). This CDR3 has 14 amino acids. The germline V and J ends were trimmed by 5 bases and 5 bases, with 12 bases remaining between them. Germline CDR1 and CDR2: MNHEY and SVGAGI. The CDR3 is CASSRGGWTGELFF. Here the CDR3 DNA reads TGTGCCAGCAGTCGTGGGGGCTGGACCGGGGAGCTGTTTTTT.

The rearrangement links TRBV29-1 to TRBJ2-3; tentatively, D is TRBD2 (6 bases). The CDR3 has 14 amino acids. The V gene's germline CDR1 is SQVTM and CDR2 ANQGSEA. Trimming removed 0 bases at V and 1 base at J, with 8 bases between. The CDR3 bases are TGCAGCGTTGAAGATCCTAGCGGCACAGATACGCAGTATTTT. This codes for CSVEDPSGTDTQYF.

The chain employs TRBV19 and TRBJ2-3, with TRBD2 identical over 8 bases. The CDR3 length is 12 residues. The J segment lost 8 bases and the V segment lost 4 bases, leaving 2 bases of the junction unmatched. CDR1 and CDR2 (germline): LNHDA, SQIVND (reference sequence). CDR3 bases: TGTGCCAGTAGTAGCGGGAGGTTTACGCAGTATTTT. It specifies CASSSGRFTQYF.

CDR3 nucleotide sequence: TGTGCCAGCAGTGAAGGAGAGGGCGGGGCAGGAGAGGATGAGCAGTTCTTC. Residues: CASSEGEGGAGEDEQFF. The rearrangement uses TRBV2 and TRBJ2-1; a weak D match, TRBD2 (6 bases). V lost 1 base to trimming and J lost 8 bases, with 21 bases between them. The CDR3 has 17 residues. Per germline, CDR1 SNHLY and CDR2 FYNNEI.

The genes are TRBV6-4 and TRBJ2-3; the D is unclear. Germline lookup yields CDR1 MRHNA and CDR2 SNTAGT. V lost 5 bases and J lost 2, with 14 bases in between. There are 15 residues in the CDR3. The CDR3 region is CASSPRPSTTDTQYF. CDR3 DNA: TGTGCCAGCAGTCCTCGTCCGAGCACCACAGATACGCAGTATTTT.

The rearrangement links TRBV21-1 to TRBJ1-5; TRBD1, the D gene given by the table, was not confirmed from the DNA. TRBV21-1 is a recognized pseudogene. The CDR3 has 13 amino acids. Here the CDR3 reads CASIRQGDQPQHF. The CDR3 nucleotides are TGTGCCAGCATCCGACAGGGAGATCAGCCCCAGCATTTT.

This clone was seen only a few times. This chain links TRBV4-1 with TRBJ1-5; D unresolved. The CDR3 is 14 residues long. Trimming stripped 2 bases from V and 4 bases from J, with 9 bases between. Germline-derived CDR1 and CDR2 are MGHRA and YSYEKL. CDR3 amino acids: CASSQFPENQPQHF. DNA for the CDR3: TGCGCCAGCAGCCAATTCCCGGAGAATCAGCCCCAGCATTTT.

J is TRBJ2-1 and V is TRBV30; D may be TRBD1 (6 bases). Deletions cut 6 bases from V and 9 bases from J, with 12 bases between. CDR3 size: 11 residues. CDR1 is GTSNPN and CDR2 is SVGIG in the germline V gene (reference sequence). CDR3 sequence: CACFIGGEQFF. In nucleotides, the CDR3 is TGTGCCTGCTTCATAGGGGGTGAGCAGTTCTTC.

The V gene is TRBV30, the J gene TRBJ2-7; TRBD2 matches at 10 bases. This CDR3 is 12 amino acids long. V was pared by 4 bases and J by 7 bases, with 4 bases of the junction left unmatched. Per germline, CDR1 GTSNPN and CDR2 SVGIG (reference sequence). The CDR3 loop reads CAWTSGSREQYF. CDR3 DNA: TGTGCCTGGACTAGCGGGAGTAGGGAGCAGTACTTC. Full variable domain (rest looked up from reference TRBV30 and TRBJ2-7): SQTIHQWPATLVQPVGSPLSLECTVEGTSNPNLYWYRQAAGRGLQLLFYSVGIGQISSEVPQNLSASRPQDRQFILSSKKLLLSDSGFYLCAWTSGSREQYFGPGTRLTVT.

The chain combines TRBV7-6 with TRBJ1-3, with D maybe TRBD1 (6 bases). CDR3 size: 16 residues. CDR1 and CDR2 from the germline V gene are SGHVS and FNYEAQ. V lost 1 base, J lost 4 bases, and 14 bases lay in between. The DNA for the CDR3 is TGTGCCAGCAGCTTAGAGGATGGGACATCCGGAAACACCATATATTTT. Encoded protein: CASSLEDGTSGNTIYF.

The gene calls are TRBV7-2 and TRBJ2-7; tentative D call: TRBD1 (6 bases). Trimming left V 5 bases short and J 0 bases short, with 11 bases between. The CDR3 consists of 14 residues. Germline values: CDR1 SGHTA, CDR2 FQGNSA. The DNA of the CDR3 is TGTGCCAGCAGCGAACAGGGAATCTCCTACGAGCAGTACTTC. This encodes CASSEQGISYEQYF.

This clone was picked up one time. This chain links TRBV5-1 with TRBJ2-1, with 9 bases that match TRBD1. CDR3 length: 15 amino acids. Per germline, CDR1 SGHRS and CDR2 YFSETQ. J gave up 6 bases and V 4 bases, and 8 bases lay outside the gene matches. The CDR3 loop reads CASSPGQGLLNEQFF. In DNA form, the CDR3 reads TGCGCCAGCAGCCCCGGACAGGGGCTCCTCAATGAGCAGTTCTTC.

This clone was detected only a few times. The rearrangement uses TRBV4-1 and TRBJ1-1; 8 nucleotides align to TRBD1. The V gene's germline CDR1 is MGHRA and CDR2 YSYEKL. The V segment lost 1 base and the J segment 5 bases; nucleotides outside the gene matches: 12. The CDR3 has 17 residues. For the CDR3, the DNA is TGCGCCAGCAGCCAAGCGGGACAGGCGAAAATGGGGACTGAAGCTTTCTTT. Translated, it gives CASSQAGQAKMGTEAFF.

The J gene is TRBJ1-3, the V gene TRBV18, with D tentatively TRBD1 (5 bases). This CDR3 spans 16 amino acids. With 1 base removed from V and 4 bases from J, the gap between germline ends came to 14 bases. Germline CDR1 KGHSH, CDR2 LQKENI. DNA of the CDR3: TGTGCCAGCTCACCACTTGGATCGGGGGGAGGAAACACCATATATTTT. Protein sequence: CASSPLGSGGGNTIYF.

The V gene is TRBV5-4, the J gene TRBJ1-6, with 7 bases matching TRBD1. This CDR3 is 16 amino acids long. V dropped 1 base and J dropped 7; count of bases not matched to a gene: 8. Per the germline V gene, CDR1 is SGHNT and CDR2 is YYREEE (reference sequence). CDR3 DNA sequence: TGTGCCAGCAGCTTGAGGGGCGGACAGGCAAATTCACCCCTCCACTTT. Its translation is CASSLRGGQANSPLHF.

V usage is TRBV19 and J usage is TRBJ1-4; the match to TRBD1 covers 11 bases. The J segment lost 4 bases and the V segment lost 3 bases, leaving 4 bases of the junction unmatched. Germline-derived CDR1 and CDR2 are LNHDA and SQIVND (reference sequence). The CDR3 loop spans 16 amino acids. The CDR3 sequence: CASSIHGTGGNEKLFF. CDR3 coding DNA: TGTGCCAGTAGTATTCACGGGACAGGGGGTAATGAAAAACTGTTTTTT.

The rearrangement links TRBV2 to TRBJ2-3; D gene ambiguous. CDR1 is SNHLY and CDR2 is FYNNEI in the germline V gene. V lost 1 base and J 4 bases, leaving 9 bases between the germline ends. This CDR3 comprises 14 residues. The CDR3 loop is CASSEVTLADTQYF. In DNA, the CDR3 is TGTGCCAGCAGTGAAGTTACGTTAGCAGATACGCAGTATTTT.